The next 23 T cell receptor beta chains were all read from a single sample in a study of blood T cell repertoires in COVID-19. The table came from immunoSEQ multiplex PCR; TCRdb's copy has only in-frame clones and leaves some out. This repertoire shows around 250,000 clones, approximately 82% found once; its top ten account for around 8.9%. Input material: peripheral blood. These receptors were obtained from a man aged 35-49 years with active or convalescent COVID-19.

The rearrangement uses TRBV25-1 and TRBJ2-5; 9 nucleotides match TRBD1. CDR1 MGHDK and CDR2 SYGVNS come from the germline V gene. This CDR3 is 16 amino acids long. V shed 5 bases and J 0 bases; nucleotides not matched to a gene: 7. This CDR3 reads CASSRRGTGNQETQYF. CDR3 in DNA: TGTGCCAGCAGTCGCCGCGGGACAGGGAACCAAGAGACCCAGTACTTC.

CDR3 protein: CASSAVGSAYNEQFF. The CDR3 coding sequence is TGTGCCAGCAGTGCAGTGGGTAGCGCCTACAATGAGCAGTTCTTC. This chain uses TRBV2 with TRBJ2-1, with a weak D call TRBD2 (5 bases). V was trimmed by 4 bases and J by 2 bases, leaving 12 bases between them. This CDR3 spans 15 amino acids. CDR1 and CDR2 from the germline V gene are SNHLY and FYNNEI.

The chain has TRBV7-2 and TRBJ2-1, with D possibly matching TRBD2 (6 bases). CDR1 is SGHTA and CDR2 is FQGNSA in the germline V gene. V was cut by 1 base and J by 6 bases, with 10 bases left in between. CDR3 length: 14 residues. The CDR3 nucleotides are TGTGCCAGCAGCTTAGACGGCGGGGCCAATGAGCAGTTCTTC. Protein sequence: CASSLDGGANEQFF.

The CDR3 bases are TGTGCCAGCTCACCACCCAGCGGGAGCCCCTCCAATGAGCAGTTCTTC. Protein sequence: CASSPPSGSPSNEQFF. The chain has TRBV18 and TRBJ2-1, with 8 positions matching TRBD2. The CDR3 length is 16 residues. Germline CDR1 and CDR2: KGHSH and LQKENI. J gave up 6 bases and V 0 bases, and 7 bases lay outside the gene matches. The whole variable domain, filled in from reference TRBV18 and TRBJ2-1, reads NAGVMQNPRHLVRRRGQEARLRCSPMKGHSHVYWYRQLPEEGLKFMVYLQKENIIDESGMPKERFSAEFPKEGPSILRIQQVVRGDSAAYFCASSPPSGSPSNEQFFGPGTRLTVL.

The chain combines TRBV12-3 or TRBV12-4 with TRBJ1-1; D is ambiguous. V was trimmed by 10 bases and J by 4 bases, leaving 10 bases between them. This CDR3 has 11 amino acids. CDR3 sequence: CANGDGTEAFF. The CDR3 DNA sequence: TGTGCCAACGGGGATGGCACTGAAGCTTTCTTT.

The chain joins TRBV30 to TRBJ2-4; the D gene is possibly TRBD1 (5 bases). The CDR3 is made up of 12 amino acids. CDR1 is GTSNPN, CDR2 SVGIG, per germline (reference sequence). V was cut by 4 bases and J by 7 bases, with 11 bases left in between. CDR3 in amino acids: CAWTGLANIQYF. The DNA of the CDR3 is TGTGCCTGGACAGGGTTGGCGAACATTCAGTACTTC.

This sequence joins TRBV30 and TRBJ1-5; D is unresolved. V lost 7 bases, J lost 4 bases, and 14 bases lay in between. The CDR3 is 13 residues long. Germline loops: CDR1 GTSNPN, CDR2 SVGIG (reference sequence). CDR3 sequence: CASEDGENQPQHF. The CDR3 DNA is TGTGCCTCAGAGGACGGGGAAAATCAGCCCCAGCATTTT.

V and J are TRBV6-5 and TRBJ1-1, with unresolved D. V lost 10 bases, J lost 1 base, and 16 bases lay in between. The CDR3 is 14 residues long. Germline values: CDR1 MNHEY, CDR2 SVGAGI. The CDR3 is CAIQPGSGNTEAFF. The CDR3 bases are TGTGCCATACAACCGGGGAGCGGGAACACTGAAGCTTTCTTT.

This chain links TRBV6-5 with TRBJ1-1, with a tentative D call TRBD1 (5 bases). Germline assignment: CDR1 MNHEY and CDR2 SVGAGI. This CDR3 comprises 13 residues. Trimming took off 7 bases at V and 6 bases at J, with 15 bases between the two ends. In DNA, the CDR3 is TGTGCCAGCATGATAACAGGCGGGGCTGAAGCTTTCTTT. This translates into CASMITGGAEAFF.

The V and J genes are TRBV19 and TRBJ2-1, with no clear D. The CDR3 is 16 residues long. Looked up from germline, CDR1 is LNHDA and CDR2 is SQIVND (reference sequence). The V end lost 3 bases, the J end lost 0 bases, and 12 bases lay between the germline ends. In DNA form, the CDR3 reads TGTGCCAGTAGTATTTCGGCAGGAAGCTCCTACAATGAGCAGTTCTTC. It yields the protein CASSISAGSSYNEQFF.

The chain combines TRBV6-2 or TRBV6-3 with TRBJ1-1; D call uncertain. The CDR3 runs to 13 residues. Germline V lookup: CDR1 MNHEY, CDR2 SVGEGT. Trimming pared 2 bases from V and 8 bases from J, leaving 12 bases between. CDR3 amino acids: CASSYEVTGEAFF. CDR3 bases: TGTGCCAGCAGTTACGAGGTGACCGGAGAAGCTTTCTTT.

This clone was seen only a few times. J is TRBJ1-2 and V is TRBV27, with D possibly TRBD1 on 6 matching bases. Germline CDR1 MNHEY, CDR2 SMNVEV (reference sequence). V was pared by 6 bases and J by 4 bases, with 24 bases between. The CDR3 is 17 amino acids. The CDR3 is CASRISQAGARGYGYTF. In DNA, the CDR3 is TGTGCCAGCAGAATTTCCCAAGCGGGGGCGCGAGGCTATGGCTACACCTTC.

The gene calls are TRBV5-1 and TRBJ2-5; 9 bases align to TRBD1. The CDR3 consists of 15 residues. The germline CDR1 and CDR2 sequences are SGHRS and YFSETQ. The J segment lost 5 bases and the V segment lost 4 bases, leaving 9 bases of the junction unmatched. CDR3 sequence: CASSIGGQGSETQYF. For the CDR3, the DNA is TGCGCCAGCAGCATTGGGGGACAGGGAAGCGAGACCCAGTACTTC. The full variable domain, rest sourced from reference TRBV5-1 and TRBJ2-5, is KAGVTQTPRYLIKTRGQQVTLSCSPISGHRSVSWYQQTPGQGLQFLFEYFSETQRNKGNFPGRFSGRQFSNSRSEMNVSTLELGDSALYLCASSIGGQGSETQYFGPGTRLLVL.

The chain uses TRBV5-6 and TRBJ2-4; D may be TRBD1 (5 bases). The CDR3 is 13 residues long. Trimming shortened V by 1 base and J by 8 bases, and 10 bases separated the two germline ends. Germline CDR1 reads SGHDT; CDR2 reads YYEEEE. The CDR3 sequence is CASSLKQVDIQYF. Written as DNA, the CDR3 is TGTGCCAGCAGCTTGAAACAGGTTGACATTCAGTACTTC.

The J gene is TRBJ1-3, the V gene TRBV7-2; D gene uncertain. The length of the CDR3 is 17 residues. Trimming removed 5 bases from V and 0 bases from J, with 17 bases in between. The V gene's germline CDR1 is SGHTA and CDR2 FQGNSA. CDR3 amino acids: CASSPQGGRSSGNTIYF. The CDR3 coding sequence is TGTGCCAGCAGCCCCCAAGGAGGGAGAAGCTCTGGAAACACCATATATTTT.

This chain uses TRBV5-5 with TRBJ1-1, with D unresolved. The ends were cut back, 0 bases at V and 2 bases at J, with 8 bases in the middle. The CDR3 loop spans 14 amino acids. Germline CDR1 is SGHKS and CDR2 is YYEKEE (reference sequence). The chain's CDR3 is CASSLVGGNTEAFF. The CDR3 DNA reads TGTGCCAGCAGCTTGGTAGGCGGTAACACTGAAGCTTTCTTT.

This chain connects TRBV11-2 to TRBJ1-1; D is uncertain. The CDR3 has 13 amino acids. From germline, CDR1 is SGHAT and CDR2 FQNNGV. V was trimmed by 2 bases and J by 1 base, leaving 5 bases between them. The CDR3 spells CASSLSANTEAFF. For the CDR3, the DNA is TGTGCCAGCAGCTTAAGCGCGAACACTGAAGCTTTCTTT.

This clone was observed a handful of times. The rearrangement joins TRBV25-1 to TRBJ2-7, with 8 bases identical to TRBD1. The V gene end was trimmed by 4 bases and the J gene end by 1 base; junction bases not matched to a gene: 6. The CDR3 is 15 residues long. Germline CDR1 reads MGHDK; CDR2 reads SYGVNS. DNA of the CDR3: TGTGCCAGCAGTGCCTCCTGGGACAGGTCCTACGAGCAGTACTTC. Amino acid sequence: CASSASWDRSYEQYF.

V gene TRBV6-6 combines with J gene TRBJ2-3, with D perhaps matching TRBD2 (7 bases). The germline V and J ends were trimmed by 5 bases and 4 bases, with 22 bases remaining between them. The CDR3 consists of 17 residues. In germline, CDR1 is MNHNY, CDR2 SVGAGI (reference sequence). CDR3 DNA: TGTGCCAGCAGTCAACGATTCCGGGCGGGGGCTGCAGATACGCAGTATTTT. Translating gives CASSQRFRAGAADTQYF.

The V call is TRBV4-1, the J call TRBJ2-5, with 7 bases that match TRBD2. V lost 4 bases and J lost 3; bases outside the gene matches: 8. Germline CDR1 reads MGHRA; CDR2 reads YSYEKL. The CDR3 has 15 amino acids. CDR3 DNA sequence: TGCGCCAGCAGCCTTAAGACCGCGGGAGAAGAGACCCAGTACTTC. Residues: CASSLKTAGEETQYF.

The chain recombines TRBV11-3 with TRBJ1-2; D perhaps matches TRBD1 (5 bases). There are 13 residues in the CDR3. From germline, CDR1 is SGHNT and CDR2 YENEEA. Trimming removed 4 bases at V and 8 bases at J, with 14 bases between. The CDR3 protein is CASSSAGLWGYTF. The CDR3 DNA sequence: TGTGCCAGCAGCTCCGCAGGGTTGTGGGGCTACACCTTC.

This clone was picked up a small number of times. The CDR3 DNA is TGTGCCAGCAGCTCTGGACAGGGGTCCTACGAGCAGTACTTC. Its protein is CASSSGQGSYEQYF. V and J are TRBV25-1 and TRBJ2-7, with 9 bases lining up with TRBD1. The V gene's germline CDR1 is MGHDK and CDR2 SYGVNS. The CDR3 is made up of 14 amino acids. V was clipped by 6 bases and J by 1 base; unmatched bases: 4.

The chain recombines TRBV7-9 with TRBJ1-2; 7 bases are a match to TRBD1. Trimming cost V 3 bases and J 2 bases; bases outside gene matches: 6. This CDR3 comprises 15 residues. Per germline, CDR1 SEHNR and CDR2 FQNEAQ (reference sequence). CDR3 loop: CASSLADRLNYGYTF. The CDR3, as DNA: TGTGCCAGCAGCTTGGCGGACAGGCTCAACTATGGCTACACCTTC.